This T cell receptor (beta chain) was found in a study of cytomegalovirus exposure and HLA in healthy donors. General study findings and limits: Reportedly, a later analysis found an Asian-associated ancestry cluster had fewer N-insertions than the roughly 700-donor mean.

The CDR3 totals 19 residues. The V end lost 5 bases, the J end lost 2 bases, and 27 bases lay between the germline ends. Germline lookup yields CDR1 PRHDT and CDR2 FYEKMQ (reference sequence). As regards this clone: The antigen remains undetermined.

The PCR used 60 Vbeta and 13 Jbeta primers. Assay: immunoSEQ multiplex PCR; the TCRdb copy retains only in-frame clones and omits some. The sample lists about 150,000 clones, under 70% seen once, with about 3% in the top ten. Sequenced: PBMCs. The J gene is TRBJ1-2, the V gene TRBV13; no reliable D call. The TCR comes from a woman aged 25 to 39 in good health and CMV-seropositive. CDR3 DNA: TGTGCCAGCAGCCCCCACGTAAAGGAGAAGGAGAGGTCGAACTATGGCTACACCTTC. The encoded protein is CASSPHVKEKERSNYGYTF.